Listed here are 20 T cell receptor beta chains from one sample, sequenced in a study of neoadjuvant nivolumab and ipilimumab in lung cancer. Some clones are missing from TCRdb's copy, which holds only in-frame ones; the method was immunoSEQ multiplex PCR. The data contain more than 15,000 clones, 65% to 85% of them singletons. The material was tumor tissue, obtained after neoadjuvant nivolumab, alone or with ipilimumab, at or shortly before surgery. These receptors came from an adult with non-small cell lung cancer.

The V call is TRBV4-3, the J call TRBJ1-6; D uncertain. Germline assignment: CDR1 LGHNA and CDR2 YSLEER. The CDR3 is 18 residues long. V lost 0 bases and J lost 0, with 12 bases in between. CDR3 DNA sequence: TGCGCCAGCAGCCAAGATCCCGCTAGCGGCTCCTATAATTCACCCCTCCACTTT. Encoded protein: CASSQDPASGSYNSPLHF.

The chain couples TRBV4-1 to TRBJ2-7; 9 bases line up with TRBD1. The V gene's germline CDR1 is MGHRA and CDR2 YSYEKL. V dropped 4 bases and J dropped 2; count of bases not matched to a gene: 3. There are 14 residues in the CDR3. DNA of the CDR3: TGCGCCAGCAGCCCCCGACAGGGGGCCTACGAGCAGTACTTC. Amino acid sequence: CASSPRQGAYEQYF.

This clone came up a few times. The chain couples TRBV6-6 to TRBJ2-2; D call uncertain. CDR1 MNHNY and CDR2 SVGAGI come from the germline V gene (reference sequence). Trimming took 0 bases from V and 1 from J, leaving 9 bases between them. The CDR3 sequence is 16 residues long. CDR3 nucleotides: TGTGCCAGCAGTTACTCTGGTGGGGAGAACACCGGGGAGCTGTTTTTT. Residues: CASSYSGGENTGELFF.

The chain couples TRBV5-4 to TRBJ2-2; no clear D. The germline gives CDR1 SGHNT, CDR2 YYREEE (reference sequence). The CDR3 sequence is 14 residues long. Trimming left V 2 bases short and J 0 bases short, with 5 bases between. DNA for the CDR3: TGTGCCAGCAGCTTCGGGTCGAACACCGGGGAGCTGTTTTTT. Residues: CASSFGSNTGELFF.

The chain links TRBV7-2 to TRBJ1-6; the match to TRBD1 covers 7 bases. This CDR3 is built from 16 residues. Germline V gives CDR1 SGHTA, CDR2 FQGNSA. V shed 5 bases, J shed 14 bases, and the junction held 18 bases outside the gene matches. CDR3 residues: CASSIFPGTDLVALHF. The CDR3 DNA reads as TGTGCCAGCAGCATATTCCCCGGGACAGACCTAGTGGCCCTCCACTTT. Full variable domain (rest looked up from reference TRBV7-2 and TRBJ1-6): GAGVSQSPSNKVTEKGKDVELRCDPISGHTALYWYRQSLGQGLEFLIYFQGNSAPDKSGLPSDRFSAERTGGSVSTLTIQRTQQEDSAVYLCASSIFPGTDLVALHFGNGTRLTVT.

The genes are TRBV5-5 and TRBJ2-1; TRBD2 matches 13 bases. This CDR3 comprises 17 residues. The V gene's germline CDR1 is SGHKS and CDR2 YYEKEE (reference sequence). V was pared by 3 bases and J by 2 bases, with 5 bases of the junction left unmatched. CDR3 sequence reads: CASSSRLAGGPYNEQFF. CDR3 bases: TGTGCCAGCAGCTCCCGACTAGCGGGGGGTCCCTACAATGAGCAGTTCTTC.

The chain combines TRBV29-1 with TRBJ1-1; D unclear. Trimming stripped 8 bases from V and 1 base from J, with 14 bases between. Germline CDR1 is SQVTM and CDR2 is ANQGSEA. This CDR3 region has 13 residues. CDR3 residues: CSSTRGPNTEAFF. The DNA for the CDR3 is TGCAGCTCGACCCGAGGACCGAACACTGAAGCTTTCTTT.

This clone was picked up one time. This sequence joins TRBV29-1 and TRBJ2-5; perhaps TRBD1 as D (6 bases). Germline values: CDR1 SQVTM, CDR2 ANQGSEA. This CDR3 is 13 amino acids long. V was clipped by 3 bases and J by 5 bases, with 13 bases between them. The CDR3 protein is CSVDRQGLETQYF. CDR3 DNA: TGCAGCGTTGATCGGCAGGGGTTGGAGACCCAGTACTTC.

The rearrangement joins TRBV2 to TRBJ1-1; weak D call: TRBD1 (5 bases). The CDR3 covers 16 residues. Germline-derived CDR1 and CDR2 are SNHLY and FYNNEI. Trimming removed 6 bases at V and 0 bases at J, with 17 bases between. DNA for the CDR3: TGTGCCAGCAGAGGGACCGCCACCGGGATGAACACTGAAGCTTTCTTT. Its translation: CASRGTATGMNTEAFF.

V usage is TRBV30 and J usage is TRBJ1-1; unclear D gene. The V gene's germline CDR1 is GTSNPN and CDR2 SVGIG (reference sequence). With 5 bases removed from V and 2 bases from J, the gap between germline ends came to 12 bases. The CDR3 contains 13 residues. This chain's CDR3 is CAWADGYNTEAFF. CDR3 DNA sequence: TGTGCCTGGGCCGACGGATATAACACTGAAGCTTTCTTT.

This chain joins TRBV6-5 and TRBJ2-7; TRBD1 matches 7 bases. Germline-derived CDR1 and CDR2 are MNHEY and SVGAGI. CDR3 length: 11 amino acids. Trimming cost V 10 bases and J 7 bases; bases outside gene matches: 7. The CDR3 DNA reads TGTGCCACCGGGACAGTCTTAGAGCAGTACTTC. Translation gives CATGTVLEQYF.

V usage is TRBV12-5 and J usage is TRBJ2-2, with a possible D match to TRBD1 (5 bases). V lost 6 bases and J lost 3, with 17 bases in between. The CDR3 is 16 amino acids. Per the germline V gene, CDR1 is LGHNT and CDR2 is FRNRAP. Written as DNA, the CDR3 is TGTGCTAGTGGCCGTACCCAGGGATTGGACACCGGGGAGCTGTTTTTT. It encodes CASGRTQGLDTGELFF.

The chain couples TRBV4-3 to TRBJ1-1; D is unclear. Trimming cost V 4 bases and J 1 base, with 10 bases left between them. Germline assignment: CDR1 LGHNA and CDR2 YSLEER. The CDR3 loop spans 14 amino acids. CDR3 region: CASSPQTANTEAFF. The CDR3 DNA sequence: TGCGCCAGCAGCCCTCAGACGGCGAACACTGAAGCTTTCTTT.

The V call is TRBV10-1, the J call TRBJ1-5; D gene unclear. In germline, CDR1 is WNHNN, CDR2 SYGVQD (reference sequence). CDR3 size: 13 residues. Trimming took 0 bases from V and 15 from J, leaving 15 bases between them. The CDR3 bases are TGCGCCAGCAGTGAGTCGATAGAGTCCCCTCGGCATTTT. It encodes CASSESIESPRHF.

The chain is built from TRBV6-5 and TRBJ1-1; no firm D call. The CDR3 has 11 amino acids. V lost 5 bases to trimming and J lost 4 bases, with 5 bases between them. Germline CDR1 is MNHEY and CDR2 is SVGAGI. The CDR3 DNA follows: TGTGCCAGCAGTGAATTCACTGAAGCTTTCTTT. Translating it yields CASSEFTEAFF.

The CDR3 protein is CASSFTPGELFF. CDR3 nucleotide sequence: TGTGCCAGCAGCTTTACACCCGGGGAGCTGTTTTTT. V usage is TRBV5-5 and J usage is TRBJ2-2; D gene ambiguous. The V end was cut by 2 bases, the J end by 6 bases, with 5 bases between. This CDR3 is built from 12 residues. Germline V gives CDR1 SGHKS, CDR2 YYEKEE (reference sequence).

The sample holds a few counts of this clone. V and J are TRBV11-2 and TRBJ1-2; 8 bases are a match to TRBD1. V trimming: 6 bases; J trimming: 4 bases; junction bases outside the gene matches: 10. From germline, CDR1 is SGHAT and CDR2 FQNNGV. The CDR3 loop spans 15 amino acids. The CDR3 sequence is CASRRGQGLVYGYTF. CDR3 nucleotides: TGTGCCAGCAGACGAGGACAGGGCCTTGTCTATGGCTACACCTTC.

This clone was seen only a few times. This chain uses TRBV5-6 with TRBJ2-4, with D unclear. Trimming shortened V by 1 base and J by 0 bases, and 11 bases separated the two germline ends. The CDR3 is 16 residues long. CDR1 and CDR2 from the germline V gene are SGHDT and YYEEEE. The CDR3 sequence is CASSLRVGLAKNIQYF. In DNA form, the CDR3 reads TGTGCCAGCAGCTTGAGAGTGGGATTAGCCAAAAACATTCAGTACTTC.

The CDR3: CASSPGGTSYNSPLHF. CDR3 coding DNA: TGTGCCAGCAGCCCGGGGGGGACCTCCTATAATTCACCCCTCCACTTT. This rearrangement joins TRBV7-9 to TRBJ1-6; D possibly corresponds to TRBD1 (5 bases). Germline CDR1 is SEHNR and CDR2 is FQNEAQ (reference sequence). The CDR3 loop spans 16 amino acids. With 5 bases removed from V and 0 bases from J, the gap between germline ends came to 11 bases.

The chain has TRBV7-3 and TRBJ1-2; no clear D gene. This CDR3 contains 13 residues. Germline V CDR1 and CDR2: SGHTA, FQGTGA. Between the trimmed V and J ends, which lost 3 bases and 2 bases, there was a span of 7 bases. CDR3 bases: TGTGCCAGCAGCTTCGGAGGAAACTATGGCTACACCTTC. Protein product: CASSFGGNYGYTF.